This TCR beta chain was documented in a study of T-cell reconstitution after alpha-beta-depleted transplantation in children. The CDR3 contains 16 residues. Germline-derived CDR1 and CDR2 are KGHSH and LQKENI. V lost 1 base, J lost 8 bases, and 20 bases lay in between. A TCRbeta library incorporating unique molecular identifiers was prepared. TCRdb fed the PCR reads into MiXCR, producing one record per CDR3 protein. The sample lists just under 150,000 distinct CDR3 sequences; around 8.5% were seen once. There are many counts of this clonotype. The sequences come from PBMCs, mostly from graft donor cells, collected 180 days after TCRalphabeta/CD19-depleted stem cell transplant. The chain carries TRBV18 and TRBJ1-2; D is undetermined. The TCR originated in a female patient under 10 years old who had a stem cell transplant for congenital amegakaryocytic thrombocytopenia, so the T cells may come from the graft donor. The CDR3 reads CASSPLQTGSISGYTF. The CDR3 nucleotides are TGTGCCAGCTCACCACTACAAACTGGGTCGATCTCAGGCTACACCTTC.